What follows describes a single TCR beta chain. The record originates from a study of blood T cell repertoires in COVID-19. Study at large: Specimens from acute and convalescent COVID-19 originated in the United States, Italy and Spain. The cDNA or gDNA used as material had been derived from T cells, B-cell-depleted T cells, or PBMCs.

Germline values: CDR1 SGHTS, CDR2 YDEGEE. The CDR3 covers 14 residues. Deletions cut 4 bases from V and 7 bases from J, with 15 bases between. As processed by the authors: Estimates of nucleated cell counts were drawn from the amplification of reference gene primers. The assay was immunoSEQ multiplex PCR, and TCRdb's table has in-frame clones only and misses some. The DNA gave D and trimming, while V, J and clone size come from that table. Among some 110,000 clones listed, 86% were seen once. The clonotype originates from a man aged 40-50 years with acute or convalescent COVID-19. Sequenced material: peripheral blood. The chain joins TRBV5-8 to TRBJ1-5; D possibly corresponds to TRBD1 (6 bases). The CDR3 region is CASSLDRTGQPQHF. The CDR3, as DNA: TGTGCCAGCAGCCTAGACAGGACTGGGCAGCCCCAGCATTTT.